These 15 T cell receptor beta chains share one sample of origin, sequenced in a study of regulatory T cells in long-lasting Graves disease. Building of the TCR beta libraries involved iRepertoire HTBI primers and Arm-PCR of CDR3 regions. TCRdb recomputed calls from the multiplex PCR reads with MiXCR, one row per CDR3 protein. This table holds 350,000 to 550,000 distinct CDR3 sequences, roughly 17% found once. Indicated time point: newly diagnosed GD, antithyroid drugs for less than 3 months. Extracted PBMC RNA gave rise to the TCR library. The sample was also linked to a second study, of T cells in Graves' hyperthyroidism and ophthalmopathy.

Specimen: peripheral blood mononuclear cells (PBMCs), collected at new diagnosis, from a patient treated with antithyroid drugs. Receptors originate from a woman between 18 and 29 years old with Graves disease.

The chain recombines TRBV20-1 with TRBJ1-1, with TRBD1 matching 7 bases. The germline V gene has CDR1 DFQATT and CDR2 SNEGSKA (reference sequence). V shed 6 bases and J 1 base; nucleotides not matched to a gene: 11. The CDR3 has 15 residues. The CDR3 DNA reads as TGCAGTGCCCCCAGGAGGGGACAGTCGAACACTGAAGCTTTCTTT. This translates into CSAPRRGQSNTEAFF.

This clonotype was seen repeatedly, ten times or more. The J gene is TRBJ2-5, the V gene TRBV2; 8 bases fit TRBD2. Germline-derived CDR1 and CDR2 are SNHLY and FYNNEI. The V and J ends lost 6 bases and 1 base, in that order; junction bases with no gene match: 19. This CDR3 comprises 19 residues. The CDR3 region is CASSDASRMASGSQETQYF. CDR3 sequence (DNA): TGTGCCAGCAGCGACGCCAGTCGCATGGCTAGCGGGTCCCAAGAGACCCAGTACTTC. Full variable domain (rest looked up from reference TRBV2 and TRBJ2-5): EPEVTQTPSHQVTQMGQEVILRCVPISNHLYFYWYRQILGQKVEFLVSFYNNEISEKSEIFDDQFSVERPDGSNFTLKIRSTKLEDSAMYFCASSDASRMASGSQETQYFGPGTRLLVL.

The chain is built from TRBV20-1 and TRBJ2-3; D uncertain. The CDR3 covers 14 residues. Trimming left V 0 bases short and J 6 bases short, with 13 bases between. Germline CDR1 DFQATT, CDR2 SNEGSKA (reference sequence). CDR3 sequence: CSARDPNSADTQYF. In DNA, the CDR3 is TGCAGTGCTAGAGATCCCAACAGCGCGGATACGCAGTATTTT.

V usage is TRBV11-2 and J usage is TRBJ1-1; the D gene is possibly TRBD1 (5 bases). The V end was cut by 2 bases, the J end by 6 bases, with 10 bases between. The CDR3 runs to 13 residues. Germline CDR1 and CDR2: SGHAT and FQNNGV. The CDR3 spells CASSLTGASEAFF. For the CDR3, the DNA is TGTGCCAGCAGCTTAACCGGGGCTTCTGAAGCTTTCTTT.

This clonotype was detected only a few times. The chain recombines TRBV20-1 with TRBJ1-6; TRBD1 might be the D (6 bases). Germline assignment: CDR1 DFQATT and CDR2 SNEGSKA (reference sequence). V lost 2 bases and J lost 10, with 15 bases in between. The length of the CDR3 is 14 residues. The chain's CDR3 is CSARKGRRGSPLHF. CDR3 sequence (DNA): TGCAGTGCTAGAAAGGGCCGGAGGGGGTCACCCCTCCACTTT.

This clonotype was seen repeatedly, ten times or more. The gene calls are TRBV7-3 and TRBJ2-7, with D possibly matching TRBD1 (6 bases). Germline V gene lookup returns CDR1 SGHTA and CDR2 FQGTGA. The V end lost 2 bases, the J end lost 3 bases, and 14 bases lay between the germline ends. The CDR3 spans 15 residues. CDR3: CASSLGPGTNYEQYF. The DNA of the CDR3 is TGTGCCAGCAGCTTAGGGCCCGGGACAAACTACGAGCAGTACTTC.

This clonotype came up many times. This chain connects TRBV7-9 to TRBJ1-2; D might be TRBD1 (5 bases). The CDR3 has 13 amino acids. Germline V gene sequence: CDR1 SEHNR, CDR2 FQNEAQ (reference sequence). Trimming took 2 bases from V and 8 from J, leaving 12 bases between them. CDR3 protein: CASSLTSRDGYTF. DNA for the CDR3: TGTGCCAGCAGCTTAACCTCCAGGGACGGCTACACCTTC.

This clonotype was observed at least ten times. This chain links TRBV28 with TRBJ2-5; either TRBD1 or TRBD2 may supply D (5 bases each). The CDR3 consists of 13 residues. V lost 6 bases, J lost 4 bases, and 12 bases lay in between. Germline V gives CDR1 MDHEN, CDR2 SYDVKM. The CDR3 protein is CASRPGAPETQYF. CDR3 nucleotides: TGTGCCAGCAGGCCCGGGGCGCCAGAGACCCAGTACTTC.

This clonotype was observed many times. This chain connects TRBV20-1 to TRBJ2-7; D perhaps matches TRBD1 (6 bases). Trimming cost V 4 bases and J 7 bases, with 26 bases left between them. From germline, CDR1 is DFQATT and CDR2 SNEGSKA (reference sequence). The CDR3 loop spans 16 amino acids. CDR3 residues: CSATWAGQPSGMEQYF. The CDR3 region has the DNA TGCAGTGCTACTTGGGCCGGACAGCCAAGTGGGATGGAGCAGTACTTC.

This clonotype was counted ten times or more. The genes are TRBV24-1 and TRBJ2-1; 9 bases are shared with TRBD1. In germline, CDR1 is KGHDR, CDR2 SFDVKD. The CDR3 runs 15 residues. J was trimmed by 2 bases and V by 7 bases; bases with no gene match: 5. As DNA, the CDR3 is TGTGCCACCAGAGGACAGGGGACCACCTACAATGAGCAGTTCTTC. It translates to CATRGQGTTYNEQFF.

This clonotype was picked up many times. V and J are TRBV6-1 and TRBJ2-5; D not certain. V lost 6 bases and J 0 bases, leaving 17 bases between the germline ends. This CDR3 spans 16 amino acids. The germline V gene has CDR1 MNHNS and CDR2 SASEGT. The CDR3 here is CASSELPGTYQETQYF. CDR3 DNA: TGTGCCAGCAGCGAACTCCCGGGCACGTACCAAGAGACCCAGTACTTC.

This clonotype has a handful of counts. J is TRBJ1-2 and V is TRBV10-3; D is perhaps TRBD1 (5 bases). The V end lost 6 bases, the J end lost 5 bases, and 19 bases lay between the germline ends. CDR1 and CDR2 (germline): ENHRY, SYGVKD. The CDR3 loop spans 15 amino acids. The CDR3 bases are TGTGCCATCAGGGACATCCCAGGATCCGGATATGGCTACACCTTC. Translation gives CAIRDIPGSGYGYTF.

This clonotype was detected ten times or more. This chain joins TRBV20-1 and TRBJ2-1, with 9 bases fitting TRBD2. The V gene's germline CDR1 is DFQATT and CDR2 SNEGSKA (reference sequence). This CDR3 is built from 16 residues. J was trimmed by 1 base and V by 3 bases; bases with no gene match: 7. The CDR3 reads CSASSRTSESYNEQFF. CDR3 DNA: TGCAGTGCTAGTTCCCGGACTAGCGAATCCTACAATGAGCAGTTCTTC.

This clonotype occurred many times. The rearrangement links TRBV7-3 to TRBJ2-3; 12 nucleotides line up with TRBD2. Losses at the gene ends were 5 bases for V and 7 bases for J; bases not matched to a gene: 10. The CDR3 runs to 16 residues. Germline CDR1 SGHTA, CDR2 FQGTGA. Written as DNA, the CDR3 is TGTGCCAGCAGCACCTCTAGCGGGAGGGCCTCGAATACGCAGTATTTT. It specifies CASSTSSGRASNTQYF.

This clonotype has at least ten counts. The gene calls are TRBV20-1 and TRBJ2-7; 13 positions agree with TRBD2. This CDR3 has 14 residues. V shed 6 bases and J 4 bases; nucleotides not matched to a gene: 6. Germline V lookup: CDR1 DFQATT, CDR2 SNEGSKA (reference sequence). CDR3 DNA sequence: TGCAGTGCCAGGACTAGCGGGAGTGATTACGAGCAGTACTTC. Translating gives CSARTSGSDYEQYF.